This T cell receptor (beta chain) was sequenced for a study of identical twins. A universal primer site was added by template switching, and unique molecular identifiers were carried by the cDNA. One entry per CDR3 protein results from TCRdb running MiXCR on the 5' RACE reads. In the table there are about 450,000 distinct CDR3 sequences, around 20% of which are singletons. This CDR3 contains 16 residues. The J segment lost 6 bases and the V segment lost 5 bases, leaving 3 bases of the junction unmatched. Germline assignment: CDR1 MNHNS and CDR2 SASEGT. Study-wide points: Abundant cord blood beta clonotypes carried fewer insertions; memory repertoires showed none. In monozygotic twins, models underestimated the sharing of out-of-frame TCR alpha. The conclusions drew on cross-sectional statistical analysis instead of tracking the same donors.

A few counts support this clonotype. No antigen is known for it. The clonotype was recovered from a man aged 45-65 years in good health. The V gene is TRBV6-1, the J gene TRBJ2-2; TRBD2 agrees at 16 bases. Sample: naive T cells sorted from blood. CDR3 in DNA: TGTGCCAGCAGTCGGGGACTAGCGGGAGGGCCCGGGGAGCTGTTTTTT. Translated, it gives CASSRGLAGGPGELFF.